Listed below are T cell receptor beta chains from one sample, sequenced in a study of blood T cell repertoires in COVID-19. Data came from immunoSEQ multiplex PCR; TCRdb stores just in-frame clones and leaves some out. The sample records around 100,000 clones, roughly 80% being singletons. The sequencing input was peripheral blood. The receptors here all came from a man in his sixties or seventies with active or convalescent COVID-19. CDR3s include the opening cysteine and the closing phenylalanine or tryptophan. The D gene is left open where the match is weak. Expanded clones get a size class; other rows say once, few or many, or leave the size out.

length: 15; size: .; V: TRBV2; J: TRBJ2-7; D: .; CDR3: CASSGQFPDFGEQYF; DNA: TGTGCCAGCAGTGGACAGTTCCCTGACTTTGGGGAGCAGTACTTC
length: 13; size: few; V: TRBV3-1/TRBV3-2; J: TRBJ2-3; D: .; CDR3: CASSQDSRTTQYF; DNA: TGTGCCAGCAGCCAAGATTCGAGAACTACGCAGTATTTT
length: 17; size: .; V: TRBV7-6; J: TRBJ2-7; D: TRBD1; CDR3: CASSLAPRTGTGTEQYF; DNA: TGTGCCAGCAGCTTAGCGCCGCGAACCGGGACAGGGACCGAGCAGTACTTC
length: 17; size: few; V: TRBV2; J: TRBJ1-2; D: .; CDR3: CASSEAGFGGGRHGYTF; DNA: TGTGCCAGCAGTGAAGCAGGGTTCGGGGGAGGGAGGCATGGCTACACCTTC
length: 16; size: .; V: TRBV7-9; J: TRBJ1-3; D: .; CDR3: CASRRGAQLTGGTIYF; DNA: TGTGCCAGCAGAAGGGGGGCACAACTAACGGGAGGCACCATATATTTT
length: 13; size: .; V: TRBV12-3/TRBV12-4; J: TRBJ1-2; D: .; CDR3: CASSLTTPYGYTF; DNA: TGTGCCAGCAGTTTAACCACTCCCTATGGCTACACCTTC
length: 16; size: .; V: TRBV28; J: TRBJ1-1; D: .; CDR3: CASSLNGRGGPTEAFF; DNA: TGTGCCAGCAGTTTAAATGGGAGGGGCGGGCCGACTGAAGCTTTCTTT
length: 14; size: .; V: TRBV6-6; J: TRBJ1-5; D: .; CDR3: CASSSTGKYQPQHF; DNA: TGTGCCAGCAGCTCGACAGGCAAATATCAGCCCCAGCATTTT
length: 16; size: .; V: TRBV19; J: TRBJ1-1; D: .; CDR3: CASSIRGGMGHTEAFF; DNA: TGTGCCAGTAGTATTAGGGGGGGCATGGGCCACACTGAAGCTTTCTTT
length: 16; size: .; V: TRBV4-3; J: TRBJ2-2; D: .; CDR3: CASSQESGLRTGELFF; DNA: TGCGCCAGCAGCCAAGAGTCCGGACTCCGAACCGGGGAGCTGTTTTTT
length: 16; size: .; V: TRBV24-1; J: TRBJ2-1; D: TRBD2; CDR3: CATSVRTSGRAVEQFF; DNA: TGTGCCACCAGTGTCAGGACTAGCGGGAGGGCCGTTGAGCAGTTCTTC
length: 14; size: .; V: TRBV27; J: TRBJ2-7; D: TRBD1; CDR3: CATRPGQLLNEQYF; DNA: TGTGCCACCCGGCCGGGACAGTTATTGAACGAGCAGTACTTC
length: 13; size: .; V: TRBV19; J: TRBJ1-4; D: .; CDR3: CASSITREEKLFF; DNA: TGTGCCAGTAGTATAACCCGGGAGGAAAAACTGTTTTTT
length: 17; size: .; V: TRBV5-5; J: TRBJ1-3; D: .; CDR3: CASSLGMTGGSGNTIYF; DNA: TGTGCCAGCAGCTTAGGAATGACAGGAGGCTCTGGAAACACCATATATTTT
length: 14; size: .; V: TRBV10-3; J: TRBJ2-3; D: TRBD2; CDR3: CAIRKRGVADTQYF; DNA: TGTGCCATCAGGAAGCGGGGGGTGGCAGATACGCAGTATTTT
length: 15; size: .; V: TRBV18; J: TRBJ1-1; D: .; CDR3: CASSLGPGGRTEAFF; DNA: TGTGCCAGCTCACTCGGTCCCGGGGGTCGCACTGAAGCTTTCTTT
length: 13; size: .; V: TRBV19; J: TRBJ2-4; D: .; CDR3: CASSIAGSDIQYF; DNA: TGTGCCAGTAGTATTGCGGGGAGTGACATTCAGTACTTC
length: 13; size: .; V: TRBV6-2/TRBV6-3; J: TRBJ1-1; D: .; CDR3: CASSYIGVAEAFF; DNA: TGTGCCAGCAGTTATATAGGGGTTGCTGAAGCTTTCTTT
length: 13; size: once; V: TRBV12-3/TRBV12-4; J: TRBJ2-5; D: TRBD2; CDR3: CASSMGGVETQYF; DNA: TGTGCCAGCAGCATGGGGGGGGTGGAGACCCAGTACTTC
length: 15; size: .; V: TRBV19; J: TRBJ2-3; D: .; CDR3: CASSIIVSRTDTQYF; DNA: TGTGCCAGTAGTATTATAGTATCTCGCACAGATACGCAGTATTTT
length: 12; size: .; V: TRBV6-5; J: TRBJ2-7; D: .; CDR3: CASTSPLYEQYF; DNA: TGTGCCAGCACCTCCCCCCTCTACGAGCAGTACTTC
length: 12; size: .; V: TRBV6-5; J: TRBJ2-7; D: .; CDR3: CASSYTGYEQYF; DNA: TGTGCCAGCAGTTACACGGGTTACGAGCAGTACTTC
length: 13; size: .; V: TRBV19; J: TRBJ2-2; D: .; CDR3: CASSIARTGELFF; DNA: TGTGCCAGTAGTATAGCCCGTACCGGGGAGCTGTTTTTT
length: 15; size: .; V: TRBV9; J: TRBJ1-1; D: .; CDR3: CASGQGKTLNTEAFF; DNA: TGTGCCAGCGGGCAGGGAAAAACCCTGAACACTGAAGCTTTCTTT
length: 16; size: .; V: TRBV3-1/TRBV3-2; J: TRBJ1-2; D: .; CDR3: CASSQVAGGGHLGYTF; DNA: TGTGCCAGCAGCCAAGTGGCGGGAGGGGGGCATCTTGGCTACACCTTC
length: 14; size: .; V: TRBV7-2; J: TRBJ1-2; D: .; CDR3: CASSPGVGSDGYTF; DNA: TGTGCCAGCAGCCCCGGGGTAGGGTCTGATGGCTACACCTTC
length: 15; size: .; V: TRBV28; J: TRBJ1-4; D: .; CDR3: CASSSAAGGPEKLFF; DNA: TGTGCCAGCAGTTCCGCGGCGGGAGGGCCCGAAAAACTGTTTTTT
length: 15; size: few; V: TRBV2; J: TRBJ1-5; D: .; CDR3: CASDSGSRGNQPQHF; DNA: TGTGCCAGCGATTCCGGGTCGCGGGGAAATCAGCCCCAGCATTTT
length: 15; size: .; V: TRBV11-1; J: TRBJ2-7; D: TRBD2; CDR3: CASRPTSGGLYEQYF; DNA: TGTGCCAGCAGACCAACTAGCGGGGGTCTCTACGAGCAGTACTTC
length: 15; size: .; V: TRBV11-2; J: TRBJ2-1; D: .; CDR3: CASSLVGHPSHEQFF; DNA: TGTGCCAGCAGCTTAGTTGGGCACCCGTCTCATGAGCAGTTCTTC
length: 14; size: .; V: TRBV7-2; J: TRBJ1-2; D: .; CDR3: CASSSRQARGGYTF; DNA: TGTGCCAGCAGCTCCCGACAGGCCAGGGGTGGCTACACCTTC
length: 13; size: few; V: TRBV7-9; J: TRBJ1-2; D: .; CDR3: CASSGQFGYGYTF; DNA: TGTGCCAGCAGCGGACAGTTTGGCTATGGCTACACCTTC
length: 15; size: .; V: TRBV15; J: TRBJ2-5; D: TRBD1; CDR3: CATSTDRGLGETQYF; DNA: TGTGCCACCAGCACCGACAGGGGGCTCGGGGAGACCCAGTACTTC
length: 14; size: few; V: TRBV7-2; J: TRBJ1-5; D: TRBD1; CDR3: CASSLQGAQRPQHF; DNA: TGTGCCAGCAGCTTACAGGGGGCGCAAAGGCCCCAGCATTTT
length: 15; size: .; V: TRBV9; J: TRBJ2-3; D: .; CDR3: CASSVGTTSTDTQYF; DNA: TGTGCCAGCAGCGTAGGGACAACTAGCACAGATACGCAGTATTTT
length: 15; size: .; V: TRBV7-9; J: TRBJ2-2; D: TRBD2; CDR3: CASSLRGGNTGELFF; DNA: TGTGCCAGCAGCTTGCGGGGGGGAAACACCGGGGAGCTGTTTTTT
length: 17; size: .; V: TRBV11-2; J: TRBJ2-1; D: TRBD2; CDR3: CASSLDGGGGFYNEQFF; DNA: TGTGCCAGCAGCTTAGATGGAGGCGGGGGGTTCTACAATGAGCAGTTCTTC
length: 14; size: .; V: TRBV7-2; J: TRBJ1-1; D: .; CDR3: CASSLARTNTEAFF; DNA: TGTGCCAGCAGCTTAGCCAGAACGAACACTGAAGCTTTCTTT
length: 15; size: .; V: TRBV7-2; J: TRBJ1-6; D: .; CDR3: CASSPDSSYNSPLHF; DNA: TGTGCCAGCAGCCCGGACAGCTCCTATAATTCACCCCTCCACTTT
length: 18; size: .; V: TRBV5-1; J: TRBJ2-3; D: .; CDR3: CASRLGAGAAQVPDTQYF; DNA: TGCGCCAGCAGATTGGGGGCGGGAGCGGCACAGGTCCCAGATACGCAGTATTTT
length: 15; size: .; V: TRBV27; J: TRBJ1-3; D: .; CDR3: CASSATWASGNTIYF; DNA: TGTGCCAGCAGTGCCACATGGGCCTCTGGAAACACCATATATTTT
length: 13; size: few; V: TRBV12-3/TRBV12-4; J: TRBJ1-1; D: .; CDR3: CASSLEAAPEAFF; DNA: TGTGCCAGCAGTTTGGAGGCAGCACCTGAAGCTTTCTTT